The present entry profiles one TCR beta chain with its context. Its target is not known. This specimen belongs to a study of T cell responses to AZD1222 COVID-19 vaccine. The study, taken as a whole, reports: Every sample of the repertoires postdated the peak T cell response. Breadth and depth of Spike-specific TCRs rose after two AZD1222 doses. It was only a handful of AZD1222 recipients who were seropositive at baseline.

Germline trimming cut 3 bases from V and 8 bases from J; bases unmatched to any gene: 13. The CDR3 runs 16 residues. The germline gives CDR1 SEHNR, CDR2 FQNEAQ (reference sequence). Some clones are missing from TCRdb's copy, which holds only in-frame ones; the method was immunoSEQ multiplex PCR. The data contain approximately 150,000 clones, roughly nine tenths of them seen just once; the ten biggest clones take up roughly 1.1%. The study pooled second doses at about 4 or about 12 weeks. V and J are TRBV7-9 and TRBJ2-4, with TRBD2 matching 7 bases. The starting material was peripheral blood, obtained 28 days after the second AZD1222 dose. The clonotype originates from an adult who received the AZD1222 COVID-19 vaccine. The CDR3 bases are TGTGCCAGCAGCTTGCCTAGCGGTCAACATCGGGACATTCAGTACTTC. Protein product: CASSLPSGQHRDIQYF.